This note documents a single T cell receptor beta chain sequence. These data originate in a study of blood T cell repertoires in COVID-19. The assay was immunoSEQ multiplex PCR, and TCRdb's table has in-frame clones only and misses some. The table has 220,000 or so clones, around 82% seen once. V was pared by 0 bases and J by 2 bases, with 3 bases of the junction left unmatched. Germline CDR1 SGHRS, CDR2 YFSETQ. The CDR3 spans 15 residues. The TCR comes from a woman under 40 who had recovered from COVID-19. Sequenced material: peripheral blood. The chain links TRBV5-1 to TRBJ2-3; 7 bases are a match to TRBD2. The CDR3 nucleotides read TGCGCCAGCAGCTTGGACCGGGGGGACACAGATACGCAGTATTTT. This translates into CASSLDRGDTDTQYF.